These T cell receptor beta chains were read from a single sample in a study of metastatic and nonmetastatic thyroid tumors. TCRdb reanalyzed the PCR reads via MiXCR. The sample includes some 45,000 clones, roughly 16% of them seen just once. What was sequenced was blood. These receptors all come from a female donor with papillary thyroid cancer or a benign thyroid nodule (not recorded which). Some clones in this sample may be carry-over from other donors' samples. CDR3s include the opening cysteine and the closing phenylalanine or tryptophan. A D gene is named only where the DNA matches it firmly. The listing skips clone size in some rows; elsewhere it reads once, few, many or a size class.

J gene,D gene,V gene,clone size,CDR3 DNA,CDR3 protein
TRBJ1-5,NA,TRBV29-1,many,TGCAGCGTTGAAGTGGAGGGGAATCAGCCCCAGCATTTT,CSVEVEGNQPQHF
TRBJ1-5,TRBD1,TRBV19,many,TGTGCCAGTAGTTCCCCTCCGGGACAGGGTTTTCAGCCCCAGCATTTT,CASSSPPGQGFQPQHF
TRBJ1-1,NA,TRBV11-2,many,TGTGCCAGCAGCGGTGAGGGGGGCTATAACACTGAAGCTTTCTTT,CASSGEGGYNTEAFF
TRBJ1-1,NA,TRBV11-2,NA,TGTGCCAGCAGCCGAGCTCCCGTGTTGGACACTGAAGCTTTCTTT,CASSRAPVLDTEAFF
TRBJ1-2,NA,TRBV5-6,many,TGTGCCAGCAGCCCCCGGGAGTATGGCTACACCTTC,CASSPREYGYTF
TRBJ1-1,TRBD1,TRBV6-1,many,TGTGCCAGCAGGGGACAGGTCGTGGGCACTGAAGCTTTCTTT,CASRGQVVGTEAFF
TRBJ1-5,NA,TRBV30,NA,TGTGCCTGGAGTTTGGGGGGCGGGAATCAGCCCCAGCATTTT,CAWSLGGGNQPQHF
TRBJ1-2,NA,TRBV3-1,many,TGTGCCAGCAGCCAAGAACGTCACGGCTACACCTTC,CASSQERHGYTF
TRBJ1-2,NA,TRBV28,many,TGTGCCAGCAGTTTAAGTGGGGGCGCCCATGGCTACACCTTC,CASSLSGGAHGYTF
TRBJ2-2,NA,TRBV10-3,NA,TGTGCCATCAGTGTACAGGACGGGGAGCTGTTTTTT,CAISVQDGELFF
TRBJ2-5,NA,TRBV11-3,many,TGTGCCAGCAGCTTAGCTCGGGACATCGAGATCCAAGAGACCCAGTACTTC,CASSLARDIEIQETQYF
TRBJ2-5,TRBD2,TRBV6-1,many,TGTGCCAGCAGTATAGCGGGAGGGGGTCAAGAGACCCAGTACTTC,CASSIAGGGQETQYF
TRBJ1-2,NA,TRBV19,many,TGTGCCAGTAGTACGTCTCTAGGACCGTCCTATGGCTACACCTTC,CASSTSLGPSYGYTF
TRBJ1-2,TRBD1,TRBV28,few,TGTGCCAGCAGTCCCTTGGACAGGTGGCAGCTCTATGGCTACACCTTC,CASSPLDRWQLYGYTF
TRBJ2-1,NA,TRBV5-6,NA,TGTGCCAGCAGCTTATGGCAGAGCTCCTACAATGAGCAGTTCTTC,CASSLWQSSYNEQFF
TRBJ2-2,NA,TRBV28,medium-sized,TGTGCCAGCAGTCAGCCGGAGGGCGGGGAGCTGTTTTTT,CASSQPEGGELFF
TRBJ1-2,NA,TRBV11-1,many,TGTGCCAGCAGCTCCACCTCGGGACACTTGGGGCATGGCTACACCTTC,CASSSTSGHLGHGYTF
TRBJ2-1,TRBD1,TRBV6-2/TRBV6-3,few,TGTGCCAGCAGTTGGTTTGGCAGGGGGCCTTACAATGAGCAGTTCTTC,CASSWFGRGPYNEQFF